This TCR beta chain was recorded in a study of cytomegalovirus exposure and HLA in healthy donors. Study results and limitations: Donors were assumed by presence/absence analyses to have roughly uniform sequencing depth. Other equally common chains were less clonally expanded than HLA-associated TCR beta chains, a later analysis showed. For most subjects, TCR beta sequences were reported to predict HLA-A and HLA-B alleles with accuracy.

A remark on this clone: Antigen unknown.

This CDR3 spans 16 amino acids. Germline V lookup: CDR1 SGHAT, CDR2 FQDESV (reference sequence). V gave up 5 bases and J gave up 1 base; unmatched junction bases: 4. The primer mix had 60 Vbeta and 13 Jbeta primers. Assay used: immunoSEQ multiplex PCR; TCRdb lists only in-frame clones, some missing. Of fewer than 200,000 clones in the sample, about 90% were seen once. Input material: PBMCs. The rearrangement joins TRBV11-1 to TRBJ2-6; 8 nucleotides agree with TRBD2. This clonotype was obtained from a girl less than two years old in good health and CMV-seronegative. CDR3 loop: CASSPGGASGANVLTF. The CDR3 region has the DNA TGTGCCAGCAGCCCCGGGGGGGCTTCTGGGGCCAACGTCCTGACTTTC.